Listed here are 28 T cell receptor beta chains from one sample, sequenced in a study of PD-L1 blockade in urothelial cancer. Regarding time point: pretreatment peripheral blood. Measured with immunoSEQ multiplex PCR; TCRdb has only the in-frame clones, and not every one. The data show tens of thousands of clones, approximately 80% seen once. Source: PBMCs, taken around atezolizumab (anti-PD-L1) treatment. The source of these receptors is a man aged 70-80 years with urothelial cancer.

The gene calls are TRBV19 and TRBJ2-3; D uncertain. CDR1 is LNHDA, CDR2 SQIVND, per germline (reference sequence). CDR3 size: 16 residues. V lost 6 bases to trimming and J lost 5 bases, with 21 bases between them. This CDR3 is CASRKQSIGVGDTQYF. The CDR3 DNA sequence: TGTGCCAGTAGGAAACAGAGCATCGGCGTCGGAGATACGCAGTATTTT.

J is TRBJ2-7 and V is TRBV13, with 7 bases lining up with TRBD2. CDR3 length: 13 amino acids. Germline V gene sequence: CDR1 PRHDT, CDR2 FYEKMQ (reference sequence). The V and J ends lost 5 bases and 1 base, in that order; junction bases with no gene match: 2. The CDR3 spells CASSRGESYEQYF. CDR3 bases: TGTGCCAGCAGCCGGGGGGAGTCCTACGAGCAGTACTTC.

The V call is TRBV19, the J call TRBJ2-1; TRBD2 aligns across 16 bases. V was clipped by 5 bases and J by 9 bases; unmatched bases: 1. The CDR3 extends over 14 amino acids. Germline CDR1 and CDR2: LNHDA and SQIVND (reference sequence). The chain's CDR3 is CASSGTSGRAEQFF. The CDR3 DNA is TGTGCCAGTAGTGGGACTAGCGGGAGGGCTGAGCAGTTCTTC.

This chain uses TRBV5-1 with TRBJ2-2, with D hard to call. This CDR3 has 14 amino acids. CDR1 and CDR2 from the germline V gene are SGHRS and YFSETQ. V dropped 0 bases and J dropped 2 bases, with 5 bases sitting between them. The chain's CDR3 is CASSLVENTGELFF. The CDR3 DNA follows: TGCGCCAGCAGCTTGGTAGAAAACACCGGGGAGCTGTTTTTT.

V and J are TRBV4-2 and TRBJ2-1; 8 nucleotides agree with TRBD1. The germline CDR1 and CDR2 sequences are LGHNA and YNFKEQ. This CDR3 has 16 residues. The V segment lost 4 bases and the J segment 3 bases; nucleotides outside the gene matches: 8. The CDR3 protein is CASSPARGTGYNEQFF. Here the CDR3 DNA reads TGTGCCAGCAGCCCAGCAAGGGGGACAGGCTACAATGAGCAGTTCTTC.

The V gene is TRBV12-5, the J gene TRBJ2-5; TRBD2 agrees at 7 bases. Looked up from germline, CDR1 is LGHNT and CDR2 is FRNRAP. The junction had 5 bases not matched to a gene; V was cut back by 4 bases and J by 3 bases. The CDR3 loop spans 14 amino acids. The CDR3 loop is CASGSGGGEETQYF. The CDR3 DNA is TGTGCTAGTGGTTCGGGGGGTGGGGAAGAGACCCAGTACTTC.

This rearrangement joins TRBV5-6 to TRBJ1-1; possibly TRBD1 for D (5 bases). The ends were cut back, 0 bases at V and 4 bases at J, with 10 bases in the middle. Germline CDR1 reads SGHDT; CDR2 reads YYEEEE. The CDR3 has 14 residues. In DNA form, the CDR3 reads TGTGCCAGCAGCTTGGGACAGCGGGGCACTGAAGCTTTCTTT. The encoded protein is CASSLGQRGTEAFF.

The rearrangement uses TRBV7-9 and TRBJ2-7; D possibly corresponds to TRBD1 (6 bases). The V gene's germline CDR1 is SEHNR and CDR2 FQNEAQ (reference sequence). Trimming took 5 bases from V and 0 from J, leaving 20 bases between them. The CDR3 runs 17 residues. DNA for the CDR3: TGTGCCAGCAGCCACACCTTCAGGGGCTTTAGCTCCTACGAGCAGTACTTC. It codes for CASSHTFRGFSSYEQYF. The full variable domain, with the rest looked up from reference TRBV7-9 and TRBJ2-7, is DTGVSQNPRHKITKRGQNVTFRCDPISEHNRLYWYRQTLGQGPEFLTYFQNEAQLEKSRLLSDRFSAERPKGSFSTLEIQRTEQGDSAMYLCASSHTFRGFSSYEQYFGPGTRLTVT.

The rearrangement joins TRBV12-5 to TRBJ2-1; D not certain. The germline V gene has CDR1 LGHNT and CDR2 FRNRAP. The V end was cut by 0 bases, the J end by 9 bases, with 9 bases between. This CDR3 contains 13 residues. In DNA, the CDR3 is TGTGCTAGTGGTTTGGTGGTTGGGCTTGAGCAGTTCTTC. Translated: CASGLVVGLEQFF.

Details on this clone: Germline is not matched at one junction end, which may reflect a read error. J is TRBJ1-5 and V is TRBV30; 8 bases align to TRBD1. Germline lookup yields CDR1 GTSNPN and CDR2 SVGIG (reference sequence). The CDR3 length is 15 residues. The CDR3 sequence is CAWSVSAGGKQPQHF. In nucleotides, the CDR3 is TGTGCCTGGAGTGTATCAGCAGGGGGCAAACAGCCCCAGCATTTT.

The chain links TRBV6-4 to TRBJ2-3; D is possibly TRBD2 (7 bases). From germline, CDR1 is MRHNA and CDR2 SNTAGT. This CDR3 is built from 19 residues. The ends were cut back, 2 bases at V and 2 bases at J, with 23 bases in the middle. The CDR3 reads CASSDEDESGGPFTDTQYF. CDR3 DNA: TGTGCCAGCAGTGACGAGGATGAATCGGGGGGCCCCTTCACAGATACGCAGTATTTT.

The sample holds a few counts of this clone. CDR3: CASSQMGQGASNQPQHF. The CDR3 DNA sequence: TGCGCCAGCAGCCAAATGGGACAGGGGGCGAGCAATCAGCCCCAGCATTTT. V is TRBV4-1 and J is TRBJ1-5; TRBD1 agrees at 12 bases. Germline lookup yields CDR1 MGHRA and CDR2 YSYEKL. V shed 2 bases, J shed 1 base, and the junction held 3 bases outside the gene matches. The CDR3 is made up of 17 amino acids.

CDR3: CASSVRTDRDYEQYF. The CDR3 nucleotides are TGTGCCAGCAGCGTACGAACCGACAGGGACTACGAGCAGTACTTC. V is TRBV7-9 and J is TRBJ2-7; 7 nucleotides align to TRBD1. CDR3 length: 15 residues. Germline V lookup: CDR1 SEHNR, CDR2 FQNEAQ (reference sequence). The V and J ends lost 5 bases and 3 bases, in that order; junction bases with no gene match: 10.

This chain uses TRBV4-2 with TRBJ2-7; 11 bases agree with TRBD2. Germline CDR1 and CDR2: LGHNA and YNFKEQ. CDR3 length: 18 residues. With 0 bases clipped from V and 0 bases from J, the junction kept 7 bases outside the gene matches. This CDR3 reads CASSQEASGRLASYEQYF. The DNA of the CDR3 is TGTGCCAGCAGCCAAGAGGCTAGCGGGAGGCTCGCCTCCTACGAGCAGTACTTC.

The gene calls are TRBV6-6 and TRBJ2-1; 7 nucleotides line up with TRBD1. Trimming cost V 2 bases and J 5 bases; bases outside gene matches: 6. The CDR3 sequence is 15 residues long. Per germline, CDR1 MNHNY and CDR2 SVGAGI (reference sequence). The CDR3 DNA is TGTGCCAGCAGTTACGTACAGGGGTTGAACAATGAGCAGTTCTTC. Translated: CASSYVQGLNNEQFF.

This clone showed up just a few times. The genes are TRBV5-4 and TRBJ1-2; TRBD1 is a possible D gene (5 bases). Per the germline V gene, CDR1 is SGHNT and CDR2 is YYREEE (reference sequence). This CDR3 is built from 16 residues. With 4 bases removed from V and 8 bases from J, the gap between germline ends came to 24 bases. The CDR3 region is CASSRGTGDREFGYTF. As DNA, the CDR3 is TGTGCCAGCAGCCGGGGGACCGGCGATAGAGAGTTCGGCTACACCTTC.

This rearrangement joins TRBV11-2 to TRBJ2-1; weak D call: TRBD1 (5 bases). Trimming pared 2 bases from V and 5 bases from J, leaving 10 bases between. The length of the CDR3 is 14 residues. Germline CDR1 is SGHAT and CDR2 is FQNNGV. The CDR3 DNA follows: TGTGCCAGCAGCTTACGACAGTTTGACAATGAGCAGTTCTTC. Translating it yields CASSLRQFDNEQFF.

This rearrangement joins TRBV29-1 to TRBJ2-2; D might be TRBD2 (5 bases). This CDR3 is 14 amino acids long. V lost 4 bases, J lost 4 bases, and 13 bases lay in between. Germline CDR1 and CDR2: SQVTM and ANQGSEA. The CDR3 region is CSVVGLLGTGELFF. The CDR3 DNA follows: TGCAGCGTTGTAGGGCTACTAGGCACCGGGGAGCTGTTTTTT.

This clone has only a few counts. V usage is TRBV6-5 and J usage is TRBJ2-5; maybe TRBD1 (5 bases). Trimming removed 7 bases from V and 0 bases from J, with 9 bases in between. The CDR3 runs to 13 residues. Germline CDR1 is MNHEY and CDR2 is SVGAGI. Here the CDR3 DNA reads TGTGCCAGCAAGGACATGTACCAAGAGACCCAGTACTTC. As protein: CASKDMYQETQYF.

The gene calls are TRBV15 and TRBJ1-3; D might be TRBD1 (6 bases). The germline V gene encodes CDR1 LNHNV and CDR2 YYDKDF (reference sequence). The CDR3 loop spans 15 amino acids. V lost 1 base and J 2 bases, leaving 9 bases between the germline ends. The chain's CDR3 is CATSRGQAPGNTIYF. DNA of the CDR3: TGTGCCACCAGCAGAGGACAGGCCCCTGGAAACACCATATATTTT. Using reference TRBV15 and TRBJ1-3 for the parts outside the CDR3, the full variable domain is DAMVIQNPRYQVTQFGKPVTLSCSQTLNHNVMYWYQQKSSQAPKLLFHYYDKDFNNEADTPDNFQSRRPNTSFCFLDIRSPGLGDTAMYLCATSRGQAPGNTIYFGEGSWLTVV.

This clone has a handful of counts. This sequence joins TRBV11-3 and TRBJ1-1; D perhaps matches TRBD1 (5 bases). The CDR3 covers 14 residues. The germline V and J ends were trimmed by 3 bases and 4 bases, with 12 bases remaining between them. Germline V CDR1 and CDR2: SGHNT, YENEEA. DNA for the CDR3: TGTGCCAGCAGCTTGAATCCAGGGCCCACTGAAGCTTTCTTT. Its protein product is CASSLNPGPTEAFF.

The gene calls are TRBV19 and TRBJ1-2; D is perhaps TRBD1 (5 bases). Trimming left V 3 bases short and J 1 base short, with 9 bases between. Germline-derived CDR1 and CDR2 are LNHDA and SQIVND (reference sequence). The CDR3 runs 14 residues. Here the CDR3 DNA reads TGTGCCAGTAGTATCCCAGGACATAACTATGGCTACACCTTC. As protein: CASSIPGHNYGYTF. The full variable domain, in which reference TRBV19 and TRBJ1-2 provide the parts outside the CDR3, is DGGITQSPKYLFRKEGQNVTLSCEQNLNHDAMYWYRQDPGQGLRLIYYSQIVNDFQKGDIAEGYSVSREKKESFPLTVTSAQKNPTAFYLCASSIPGHNYGYTFGSGTRLTVV.

The gene calls are TRBV4-2 and TRBJ2-7, with a tentative D call TRBD2 (6 bases). Germline CDR1 reads LGHNA; CDR2 reads YNFKEQ. CDR3 length: 16 residues. Trimming took 0 bases from V and 0 from J, leaving 12 bases between them. The CDR3: CASSQEVAANSYEQYF. In nucleotides, the CDR3 is TGTGCCAGCAGCCAAGAGGTAGCGGCGAACTCCTACGAGCAGTACTTC.

This rearrangement joins TRBV28 to TRBJ2-2; D is undetermined. This CDR3 is 12 amino acids long. The germline V gene encodes CDR1 MDHEN and CDR2 SYDVKM. V was trimmed by 6 bases and J by 1 base, leaving 3 bases between them. CDR3 sequence: CASSQNTGELFF. The CDR3 DNA reads as TGTGCCAGCAGCCAGAACACCGGGGAGCTGTTTTTT.

The CDR3 spells CASSKGQGWPDTQYF. The CDR3, as DNA: TGTGCCAGCAGCAAGGGACAGGGATGGCCAGATACGCAGTATTTT. The chain combines TRBV7-7 with TRBJ2-3; the match to TRBD1 covers 9 bases. Trimming took 5 bases from V and 4 from J; bases not matched to a gene: 7. This CDR3 has 15 amino acids. Germline values: CDR1 SSHAT, CDR2 FNYEAQ (reference sequence).

The chain uses TRBV6-1 and TRBJ2-1, with 8 positions matching TRBD2. Germline V CDR1 and CDR2: MNHNS, SASEGT. V was pared by 1 base and J by 8 bases, with 7 bases of the junction left unmatched. The CDR3 has 15 residues. CDR3 nucleotide sequence: TGTGCCAGCAGTGAAGAGTCGGGGGGGGCATATGAGCAGTTCTTC. Residues: CASSEESGGAYEQFF.

V usage is TRBV29-1 and J usage is TRBJ2-2, with 7 bases that match TRBD2. The CDR3 is 14 residues long. Trimming took 7 bases from V and 5 from J; bases not matched to a gene: 10. From germline, CDR1 is SQVTM and CDR2 ANQGSEA. In DNA form, the CDR3 reads TGCAGCGGACAATTGGGAGGGGAGACCGGGGAGCTGTTTTTT. Amino acid sequence: CSGQLGGETGELFF.

This clone has a single count. The chain links TRBV19 to TRBJ1-1; 7 bases align to TRBD1. The CDR3 is 13 amino acids. The J segment lost 4 bases and the V segment lost 4 bases, leaving 3 bases of the junction unmatched. Germline-derived CDR1 and CDR2 are LNHDA and SQIVND (reference sequence). CDR3 in amino acids: CASSTWDSTEAFF. The CDR3 DNA reads as TGTGCCAGTAGTACCTGGGACAGCACTGAAGCTTTCTTT.